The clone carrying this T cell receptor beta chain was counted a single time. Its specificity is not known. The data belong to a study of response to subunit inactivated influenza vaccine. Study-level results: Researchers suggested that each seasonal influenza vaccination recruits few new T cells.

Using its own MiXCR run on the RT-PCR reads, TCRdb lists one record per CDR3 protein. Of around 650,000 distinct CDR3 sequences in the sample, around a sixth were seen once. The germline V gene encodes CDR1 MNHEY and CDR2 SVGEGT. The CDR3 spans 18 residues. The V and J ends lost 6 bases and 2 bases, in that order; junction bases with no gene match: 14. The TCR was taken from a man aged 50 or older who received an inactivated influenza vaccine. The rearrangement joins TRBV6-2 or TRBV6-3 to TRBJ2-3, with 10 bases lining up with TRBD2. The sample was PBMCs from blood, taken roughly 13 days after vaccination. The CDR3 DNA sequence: TGTGCCAGCAGCCCACAGGGGCGGACTAGCGGAACCACAGATACGCAGTATTTT. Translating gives CASSPQGRTSGTTDTQYF.